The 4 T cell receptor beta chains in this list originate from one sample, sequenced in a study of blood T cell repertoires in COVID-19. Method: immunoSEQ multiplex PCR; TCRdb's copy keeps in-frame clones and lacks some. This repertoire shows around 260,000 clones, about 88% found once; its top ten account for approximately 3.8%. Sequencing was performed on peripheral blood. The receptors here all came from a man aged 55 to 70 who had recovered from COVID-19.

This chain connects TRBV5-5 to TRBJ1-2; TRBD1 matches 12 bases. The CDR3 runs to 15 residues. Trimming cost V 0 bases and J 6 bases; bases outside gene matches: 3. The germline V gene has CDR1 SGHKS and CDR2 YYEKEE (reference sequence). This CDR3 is CASSLGDRGQNGYTF. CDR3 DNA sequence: TGTGCCAGCAGCTTGGGGGACAGGGGGCAAAATGGCTACACCTTC. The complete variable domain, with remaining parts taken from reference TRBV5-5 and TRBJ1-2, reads DAGVTQSPTHLIKTRGQQVTLRCSPISGHKSVSWYQQVLGQGPQFIFQYYEKEERGRGNFPDRFSARQFPNYSSELNVNALLLGDSALYLCASSLGDRGQNGYTFGSGTRLTVV.

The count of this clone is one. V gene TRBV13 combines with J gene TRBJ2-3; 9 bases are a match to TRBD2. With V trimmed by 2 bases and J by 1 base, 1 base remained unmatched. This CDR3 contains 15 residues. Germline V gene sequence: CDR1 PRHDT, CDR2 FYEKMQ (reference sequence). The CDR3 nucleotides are TGTGCCAGCAGCTTATTAGCGGGGGGCACAGATACGCAGTATTTT. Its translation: CASSLLAGGTDTQYF.

CDR3 bases: TGTGCCAGCAGCTTAGGACACCTGAACACTGAAGCTTTCTTT. The encoded protein is CASSLGHLNTEAFF. This chain joins TRBV7-2 and TRBJ1-1, with no clear D. The V and J ends lost 1 base and 0 bases respectively, with 6 bases between them. The CDR3 length is 14 residues. Germline CDR1 reads SGHTA; CDR2 reads FQGNSA.

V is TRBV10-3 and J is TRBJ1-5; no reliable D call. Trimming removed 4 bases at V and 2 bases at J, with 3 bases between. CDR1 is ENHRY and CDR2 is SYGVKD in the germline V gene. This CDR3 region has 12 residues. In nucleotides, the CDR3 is TGTGCCATCAGTGTCGGCAATCAGCCCCAGCATTTT. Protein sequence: CAISVGNQPQHF.